The next 12 T cell receptor beta chains were all read from a single sample in a study of T cells after yellow fever vaccination. One entry per CDR3 protein results from TCRdb running MiXCR on the 5' RACE reads. Of about 340,000 distinct CDR3 sequences in the sample, roughly 4% were seen once. The starting material was PBMCs, obtained 5 days after the yellow fever booster vaccination. These receptors originate from a young man who received the YFV17D yellow fever vaccine.

The genes are TRBV28 and TRBJ2-7; TRBD1 matches 9 bases. Trimming took 10 bases from V and 4 from J; bases not matched to a gene: 5. CDR3 length: 12 amino acids. Germline V gene sequence: CDR1 MDHEN, CDR2 SYDVKM. The CDR3 region has the DNA TGTGCCACCTCCGGGACAGGGTACGAGCAGTACGTC. Translated: CATSGTGYEQYV.

This clonotype came up a few times. The genes are TRBV11-2 and TRBJ2-2; 7 bases are a match to TRBD1. Germline CDR1 is SGHAT and CDR2 is FQNNGV. The V and J ends lost 3 bases and 8 bases, in that order; junction bases with no gene match: 6. The CDR3 consists of 14 residues. CDR3 protein: CASSFLRQGGELFF. The DNA of the CDR3 is TGTGCCAGCAGCTTTCTTCGACAGGGAGGGGAGCTGTTTTTT.

There are many counts of this clonotype. This chain connects TRBV12-3 or TRBV12-4 to TRBJ2-7; no firm D call. This CDR3 is built from 13 residues. V lost 6 bases and J lost 5, with 14 bases in between. CDR3 loop: CASSQRGRDEQYV. The CDR3 DNA is TGTGCCAGCAGCCAACGCGGTAGGGACGAGCAGTACGTC.

This clonotype was seen more than once but under ten times. The J gene is TRBJ1-1, the V gene TRBV12-3 or TRBV12-4, with TRBD1 matching over 7 bases. V shed 4 bases, J shed 1 base, and the junction held 6 bases outside the gene matches. The CDR3 is made up of 15 amino acids. CDR3 bases: TGTGCCAGCAGTTGGACCGGGACAGCGAACACTGAAGCTTTCTTT. Translating gives CASSWTGTANTEAFF.

The chain employs TRBV20-1 and TRBJ2-7, with 11 bases matching TRBD2. Looked up from germline, CDR1 is DFQATT and CDR2 is SNEGSKA (reference sequence). Losses at the gene ends were 5 bases for V and 4 bases for J; bases not matched to a gene: 10. CDR3 length: 15 residues. CDR3 in amino acids: CSAHATGLAVYEQYF. Written as DNA, the CDR3 is TGCAGTGCTCATGCAACGGGACTAGCGGTGTACGAGCAGTACTTC.

This clonotype was counted a few times. V is TRBV7-3 and J is TRBJ2-5; 9 bases line up with TRBD1. This CDR3 contains 16 residues. V gave up 4 bases and J gave up 4 bases; unmatched junction bases: 10. Per the germline V gene, CDR1 is SGHTA and CDR2 is FQGTGA. This CDR3 reads CASSSRGQGQGETQYF. DNA for the CDR3: TGTGCCAGCAGCTCCCGTGGACAGGGGCAGGGAGAGACCCAGTACTTC.

The chain links TRBV6-5 to TRBJ1-1; D call uncertain. V was cut by 0 bases and J by 1 base, with 6 bases left in between. The germline gives CDR1 MNHEY, CDR2 SVGAGI. This CDR3 region has 14 residues. CDR3 amino acids: CASSYSRENTEAFF. CDR3 in DNA: TGTGCCAGCAGTTACTCACGGGAGAACACTGAAGCTTTCTTT.

This clonotype was found many times. V is TRBV12-3 or TRBV12-4 and J is TRBJ1-1; 9 bases align to TRBD1. Trimming took 2 bases from V and 1 from J; bases not matched to a gene: 14. The CDR3 consists of 19 residues. The CDR3 DNA follows: TGTGCCAGCAGTTTATTTAACAGGGGGCTACACCCGTCGAACACTGAAGCTTTCTTT. Its translation: CASSLFNRGLHPSNTEAFF.

CDR3 amino acids: CASSQELAGGLRRTDTQYF. The CDR3 DNA is TGTGCCAGCAGCCAAGAACTAGCGGGGGGGTTGAGGAGAACAGATACGCAGTATTTT. The V call is TRBV4-2, the J call TRBJ2-3; 13 bases align to TRBD2. Germline CDR1 reads LGHNA; CDR2 reads YNFKEQ. The CDR3 consists of 19 residues. V lost 0 bases to trimming and J lost 3 bases; unmatched junction nucleotides: 9.

Many counts were recorded for this clonotype. The chain combines TRBV18 with TRBJ2-2; TRBD1 matches at 7 bases. J gave up 3 bases and V 6 bases, and 10 bases lay outside the gene matches. This CDR3 contains 16 residues. Germline V lookup: CDR1 KGHSH, CDR2 LQKENI. CDR3 DNA sequence: TGTGCCAGCTCGCGTGAGACAGGGATTTACACCGGGGAGCTGTTTTTT. Amino acid sequence: CASSRETGIYTGELFF.

In its sample, this clonotype was seen many times. The J gene is TRBJ2-2, the V gene TRBV7-9, with D possibly being TRBD1 or TRBD2 (5 bases each). This CDR3 contains 12 residues. Per germline, CDR1 SEHNR and CDR2 FQNEAQ (reference sequence). V was trimmed by 11 bases and J by 0 bases, leaving 7 bases between them. CDR3 residues: CAGGPNTGELFF. CDR3 DNA: TGTGCCGGGGGTCCGAACACCGGGGAGCTGTTTTTT.

This clonotype was observed at least ten times. The chain has TRBV21-1 and TRBJ2-7. TRBV21-1 counts as a pseudogene. This CDR3 is 14 amino acids long. DNA for the CDR3: TGTGCCAGCAGCAAAGCCCCAGAACACTACGAGCAGTACGTC. Translating gives CASSKAPEHYEQYV.